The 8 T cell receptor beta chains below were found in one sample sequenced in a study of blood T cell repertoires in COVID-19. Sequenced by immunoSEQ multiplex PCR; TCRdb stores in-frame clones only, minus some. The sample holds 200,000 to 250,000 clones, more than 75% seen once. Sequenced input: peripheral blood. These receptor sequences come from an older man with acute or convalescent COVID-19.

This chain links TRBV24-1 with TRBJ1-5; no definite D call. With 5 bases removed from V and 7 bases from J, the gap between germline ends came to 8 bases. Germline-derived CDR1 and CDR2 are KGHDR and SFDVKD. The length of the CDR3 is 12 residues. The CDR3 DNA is TGTGCCACCAGTGTTCTGGGCCAGCCCCAGCATTTT. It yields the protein CATSVLGQPQHF.

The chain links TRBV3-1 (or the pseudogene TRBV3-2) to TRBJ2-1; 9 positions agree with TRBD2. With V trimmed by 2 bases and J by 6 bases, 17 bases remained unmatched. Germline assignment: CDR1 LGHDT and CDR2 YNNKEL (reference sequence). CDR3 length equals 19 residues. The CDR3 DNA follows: TGTGCCAGCAGCCAAAAGCTCGGGGGGTTAGCGGGAGCATTCAATGAGCAGTTCTTC. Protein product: CASSQKLGGLAGAFNEQFF.

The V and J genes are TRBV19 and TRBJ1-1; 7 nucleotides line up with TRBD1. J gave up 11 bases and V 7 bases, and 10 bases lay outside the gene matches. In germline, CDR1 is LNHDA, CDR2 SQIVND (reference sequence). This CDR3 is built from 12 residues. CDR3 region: CASNSQGDGAFF. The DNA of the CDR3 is TGTGCCAGTAATAGCCAGGGGGATGGCGCTTTCTTT. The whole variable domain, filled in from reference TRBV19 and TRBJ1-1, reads DGGITQSPKYLFRKEGQNVTLSCEQNLNHDAMYWYRQDPGQGLRLIYYSQIVNDFQKGDIAEGYSVSREKKESFPLTVTSAQKNPTAFYLCASNSQGDGAFFGQGTRLTVV.

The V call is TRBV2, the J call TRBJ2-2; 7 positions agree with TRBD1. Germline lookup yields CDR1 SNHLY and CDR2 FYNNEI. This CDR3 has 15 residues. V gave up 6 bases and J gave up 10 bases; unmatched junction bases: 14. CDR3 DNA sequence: TGTGCCAGCAGCCCGGACAGGCAGAGGGTGGTGGAGCTGTTTTTT. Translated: CASSPDRQRVVELFF.

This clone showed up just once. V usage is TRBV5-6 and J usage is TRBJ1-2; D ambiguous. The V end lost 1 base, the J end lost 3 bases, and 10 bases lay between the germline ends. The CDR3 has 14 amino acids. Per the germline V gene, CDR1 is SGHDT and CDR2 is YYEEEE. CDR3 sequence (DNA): TGTGCCAGCAGCTTGATCTCAGCGGACTATGGCTACACCTTC. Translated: CASSLISADYGYTF.

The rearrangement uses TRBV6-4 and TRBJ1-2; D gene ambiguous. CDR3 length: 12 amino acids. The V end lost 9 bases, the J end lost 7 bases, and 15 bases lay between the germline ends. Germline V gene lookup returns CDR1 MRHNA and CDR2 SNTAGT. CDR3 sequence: CASLVSPSGYTF. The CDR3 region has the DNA TGTGCCAGTCTTGTGTCCCCGAGTGGCTACACCTTC.

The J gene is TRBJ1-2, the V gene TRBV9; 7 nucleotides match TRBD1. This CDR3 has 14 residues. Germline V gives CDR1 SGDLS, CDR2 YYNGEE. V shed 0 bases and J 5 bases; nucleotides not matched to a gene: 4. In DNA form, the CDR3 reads TGTGCCAGCAGCGTAGACAGGGGAACGTATGGCTACACCTTC. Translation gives CASSVDRGTYGYTF.

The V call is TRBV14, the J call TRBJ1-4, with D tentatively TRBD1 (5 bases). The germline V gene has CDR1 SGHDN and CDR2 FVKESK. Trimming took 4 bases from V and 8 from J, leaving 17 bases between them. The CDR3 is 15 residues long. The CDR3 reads CASSPRAGQREKLFF. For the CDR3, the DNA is TGTGCCAGCAGCCCCCGGGCAGGGCAGAGGGAAAAACTGTTTTTT.